One and the same sample provided the 4 T cell receptor beta chains below, sequenced in a study of T-cell reconstitution after alpha-beta-depleted transplantation in children. Library preparation (for TCRbeta) was performed with unique molecular identifiers. TCRdb reanalysed the PCR reads using MiXCR and keeps one entry per CDR3 protein. The sample consists of 150,000 to 200,000 distinct CDR3 sequences, 13% to 15% of them appearing once. The sequencing used PBMCs from the stem cell graft donor, collected from the stem cell graft. These receptors were taken from a human donor who donated a stem cell graft to a child with acute lymphoblastic leukemia.

This clonotype was recorded many times. The V call is TRBV12-3 or TRBV12-4, the J call TRBJ2-4; 11 nucleotides agree with TRBD2. J gave up 0 bases and V 5 bases, and 9 bases lay outside the gene matches. CDR3 size: 18 residues. CDR3 nucleotides: TGTGCCAGCAGTAATGGGGGGACTAGCGGACTAGCCAAAAACATTCAGTACTTC. This gives the protein CASSNGGTSGLAKNIQYF.

This clonotype has at least ten counts. The gene calls are TRBV6-5 and TRBJ2-1, with 9 bases that match TRBD1. There are 15 residues in the CDR3. Germline CDR1 MNHEY, CDR2 SVGAGI. Unmatched junction bases numbered 7, after V lost 6 bases and J lost 4 bases. CDR3 sequence: CASSSRDRDYNEQFF. For the CDR3, the DNA is TGTGCCAGCAGCAGCCGGGACAGGGATTACAATGAGCAGTTCTTC.

The rearrangement uses TRBV19 and TRBJ2-7; perhaps TRBD1 as D (5 bases). Trimming shortened V by 3 bases and J by 2 bases, and 11 bases separated the two germline ends. CDR1 is LNHDA and CDR2 is SQIVND in the germline V gene (reference sequence). This CDR3 region has 14 residues. The DNA of the CDR3 is TGTGCCAGTAGTATCCCAGGGCGAACCTACGAGCAGTACTTC. Amino acid sequence: CASSIPGRTYEQYF.

The sample holds many counts of this clonotype. This chain connects TRBV20-1 to TRBJ1-1; TRBD1 agrees at 7 bases. The CDR3 is made up of 14 amino acids. Trimming cost V 6 bases and J 2 bases; bases outside gene matches: 9. From germline, CDR1 is DFQATT and CDR2 SNEGSKA (reference sequence). This CDR3 is CSAWRTGGNTEAFF. Here the CDR3 DNA reads TGCAGTGCCTGGCGGACAGGTGGAAACACTGAAGCTTTCTTT.